The 26 T cell receptor beta chains listed next were all sequenced from one sample in a study of T cells in Graves' hyperthyroidism and ophthalmopathy. TCR beta CDR3 regions were amplified from RNA transcripts. The HTBI set primed first-round TCR CDR3 RT-PCR. TCRdb recomputed calls from the multiplex PCR reads with MiXCR, one row per CDR3 protein. The sample yields roughly 98,000 distinct CDR3 sequences, roughly 37% seen once. The sequencing sample was made of peripheral blood or thyroid tissue (not recorded which). The receptors originated from a woman aged 30 to 39 with Graves' hyperthyroidism.

This clonotype was detected many times. V gene TRBV5-8 combines with J gene TRBJ1-2, with D tentatively TRBD1 (5 bases). This CDR3 region has 16 residues. V was clipped by 4 bases and J by 0 bases, with 16 bases between them. From germline, CDR1 is SGHTS and CDR2 YDEGEE. The CDR3 region has the DNA TGTGCCAGCAGCCTCAATACCGGGACGTCTAACTATGGCTACACCTTC. Protein product: CASSLNTGTSNYGYTF.

The rearrangement links TRBV2 to TRBJ1-1; D gene unclear. This CDR3 comprises 12 residues. Germline V gene lookup returns CDR1 SNHLY and CDR2 FYNNEI. V dropped 8 bases and J dropped 5 bases, with 12 bases sitting between them. CDR3 amino acids: CASLAGQTEAFF. CDR3 nucleotide sequence: TGTGCCAGCTTGGCCGGGCAGACTGAAGCTTTCTTT.

The chain links TRBV15 to TRBJ1-1; D is undetermined. Trimming cost V 9 bases and J 3 bases, with 8 bases left between them. The germline V gene has CDR1 LNHNV and CDR2 YYDKDF (reference sequence). The CDR3 is 11 amino acids. The CDR3 loop is CATSVDTEAFF. CDR3 nucleotides: TGTGCCACGTCTGTTGACACTGAAGCTTTCTTT.

The chain employs TRBV11-2 and TRBJ1-1; possibly TRBD1 for D (6 bases). CDR1 is SGHAT, CDR2 FQNNGV, per germline. This CDR3 contains 14 residues. V was shortened by 2 bases and J by 5 bases, with 12 bases between the two germline ends. The CDR3, as DNA: TGTGCCAGCAGCTTATCCAGGGGTAGTACTGAAGCTTTCTTT. Amino acid sequence: CASSLSRGSTEAFF.

This clonotype was counted a few times. V and J are TRBV7-9 and TRBJ2-2; 8 nucleotides line up with TRBD2. V gave up 2 bases and J gave up 4 bases; unmatched junction bases: 0. Germline assignment: CDR1 SEHNR and CDR2 FQNEAQ (reference sequence). The CDR3 consists of 14 residues. The CDR3 loop reads CASSLRGGTGELFF. In DNA form, the CDR3 reads TGTGCCAGCAGCTTACGGGGGGGCACCGGGGAGCTGTTTTTT.

The rearrangement joins TRBV13 to TRBJ2-6; D ambiguous. The CDR3 sequence is 16 residues long. Germline V gene sequence: CDR1 PRHDT, CDR2 FYEKMQ (reference sequence). V was cut by 8 bases and J by 0 bases, with 14 bases left in between. The CDR3 sequence: CASARKDHSGANVLTF. In DNA, the CDR3 is TGTGCCAGCGCTAGGAAGGATCACTCTGGGGCCAACGTCCTGACTTTC. Filled out from reference TRBV13 and TRBJ2-6, the complete variable domain reads AAGVIQSPRHLIKEKRETATLKCYPIPRHDTVYWYQQGPGQDPQFLISFYEKMQSDKGSIPDRFSAQQFSDYHSELNMSSLELGDSALYFCASARKDHSGANVLTFGAGSRLTVL.

This clonotype occurred a few times. At one end, the junction sequence differs from germline, possibly due to a read error. The chain joins TRBV20-1 to TRBJ2-3, with 9 bases aligning to TRBD2. The CDR3 is 17 amino acids. Germline-derived CDR1 and CDR2 are DFQATT and SNEGSKA (reference sequence). DNA of the CDR3: TGCAGTGCCCGCCCCATCAGCGGGAGGCTTTTCACAGATGCGCAGTATTTT. Protein product: CSARPISGRLFTDAQYF.

This sequence joins TRBV20-1 and TRBJ2-7, with D perhaps TRBD2 (6 bases). The germline V and J ends were trimmed by 3 bases and 6 bases, with 15 bases remaining between them. This CDR3 spans 13 amino acids. Germline V CDR1 and CDR2: DFQATT, SNEGSKA (reference sequence). CDR3 protein: CSARTRVLGEQYF. The CDR3 DNA sequence: TGCAGTGCTAGGACTAGGGTATTGGGCGAGCAGTACTTC.

There are many counts of this clonotype. The junction differs from germline at one of its ends, possibly a read error. The chain has TRBV7-2 and TRBJ2-7; tentatively, D is TRBD2 (5 bases). The germline CDR1 and CDR2 sequences are SGHTA and FQGNSA. There are 12 residues in the CDR3. The CDR3 sequence is CASSLEVGSTNF. CDR3 nucleotides: TGTGCCAGCAGCTTGGAGGTTGGCTCCACTAACTTC.

The chain uses TRBV27 and TRBJ1-2; no clear D gene. V lost 9 bases and J lost 4, with 12 bases in between. Germline V CDR1 and CDR2: MNHEY, SMNVEV (reference sequence). The CDR3 loop spans 12 amino acids. CDR3 sequence (DNA): TGTGCCAGTAGAAACCAGTTCTATGGCTACACCTTC. Its translation is CASRNQFYGYTF.

This clonotype was found many times. The chain joins TRBV4-1 to TRBJ1-5, with D possibly TRBD1 on 6 matching bases. The CDR3 totals 14 residues. Germline CDR1 reads MGHRA; CDR2 reads YSYEKL. V lost 2 bases and J lost 7, with 12 bases in between. The CDR3: CASSQTGFRQPQHF. The CDR3 bases are TGCGCCAGCAGCCAAACAGGGTTTCGCCAGCCCCAGCATTTT.

A word on this clonotype: Germline and junction disagree at one end, which may indicate a read error. The chain recombines TRBV20-1 with TRBJ2-2, with D perhaps being TRBD1 or TRBD2 (5 bases each). The CDR3 loop spans 15 amino acids. CDR1 DFQATT and CDR2 SNEGSKA come from the germline V gene (reference sequence). The CDR3 nucleotides are TGCAGTGCTCCCAGCCTTGGATCGAGCACCAGGGAGCTGTTTTTC. Translating gives CSAPSLGSSTRELFF.

At least ten counts were recorded for this clonotype. The rearrangement joins TRBV11-3 to TRBJ1-1; no reliable D call. Germline V lookup: CDR1 SGHNT, CDR2 YENEEA. This CDR3 contains 12 residues. The V end was cut by 0 bases, the J end by 6 bases, with 5 bases between. The CDR3 protein is CASSLEGSEAFF. CDR3 DNA sequence: TGTGCCAGCAGCTTAGAAGGTTCTGAAGCTTTCTTT. The full variable domain, in which reference TRBV11-3 and TRBJ1-1 provide the parts outside the CDR3, is EAGVVQSPRYKIIEKKQPVAFWCNPISGHNTLYWYLQNLGQGPELLIRYENEEAVDDSQLPKDRFSAERLKGVDSTLKIQPAELGDSAVYLCASSLEGSEAFFGQGTRLTVV.

This clonotype was seen only a few times. A junction boundary mismatches the germline segment, possibly from a read error. The V and J genes are TRBV6-5 and TRBJ1-6; the D gene is possibly TRBD1 (6 bases). The length of the CDR3 is 19 residues. From germline, CDR1 is MNHEY and CDR2 SVGAGI. The CDR3 sequence: CAGSSPGQSPGSYNSPLHF. The CDR3, as DNA: TGTGCCGGCAGTTCCCCAGGACAGTCCCCAGGCTCCTATAATTCACCCCTCCACTTT.

This clonotype was detected ten times or more. The V call is TRBV6-2 or TRBV6-3, the J call TRBJ1-5; the D is unclear. Germline-derived CDR1 and CDR2 are MNHEY and SVGEGT. The CDR3 consists of 13 residues. Trimming took off 3 bases at V and 5 bases at J, with 8 bases between the two ends. CDR3 coding DNA: TGTGCCAGCAGTTATGAGGAGGATCAGCCCCAGCATTTT. Translation: CASSYEEDQPQHF.

About this clonotype itself: This CDR3 fails to terminate in the conserved phenylalanine or tryptophan, so it likely reflects a read error. The V and J genes are TRBV20-1 and TRBJ1-1, with D maybe TRBD1 (6 bases). Trimming left V 6 bases short and J 11 bases short, with 22 bases between. The CDR3 has 13 residues. The germline gives CDR1 DFQATT, CDR2 SNEGSKA (reference sequence). CDR3 bases: TGCAGTGCCCGAAGGGGGTCCCCCTCTGGGGCTTTCTCT. Translating gives CSARRGSPSGAFS.

The V gene is TRBV28, the J gene TRBJ2-3, with D unresolved. There are 11 residues in the CDR3. V lost 9 bases and J 5 bases, leaving 9 bases between the germline ends. CDR1 and CDR2 (germline): MDHEN, SYDVKM. The CDR3, as DNA: TGTGCCAGTTTTTTCGGAGATACGCAGTATTTT. Protein product: CASFFGDTQYF.

This clonotype was picked up many times. The V call is TRBV5-6, the J call TRBJ1-2; a weak D match, TRBD1 (6 bases). The CDR3 length is 17 residues. CDR1 SGHDT and CDR2 YYEEEE come from the germline V gene. Between the trimmed V and J ends, which lost 3 bases and 6 bases, there was a span of 24 bases. CDR3 DNA: TGTGCCAGCAGCTCCCCCGGGGGCGACAGGAGGGGCGATGGCTACACCTTC. Translated: CASSSPGGDRRGDGYTF.

The CDR3 DNA is TGTGCCAGCAGCGCCTATTCAGGCAGCCAACAATCCTACGAGCAGTACTTC. Translation: CASSAYSGSQQSYEQYF. The gene calls are TRBV9 and TRBJ2-7; no clear D. The germline V and J ends were trimmed by 3 bases and 1 base, with 20 bases remaining between them. The germline CDR1 and CDR2 sequences are SGDLS and YYNGEE. The CDR3 covers 17 residues.

This clonotype was counted ten times or more. The chain recombines TRBV5-1 with TRBJ2-3; D is perhaps TRBD1 or TRBD2 (6 bases each). The germline CDR1 and CDR2 sequences are SGHRS and YFSETQ. The CDR3 spans 14 residues. The ends were cut back, 2 bases at V and 4 bases at J, with 11 bases in the middle. CDR3 sequence (DNA): TGCGCCAGCAGCTTAAGGGGGGACCCAGATACGCAGTATTTT. This sequence encodes CASSLRGDPDTQYF.

This chain connects TRBV5-1 to TRBJ1-1; 9 bases are a match to TRBD1. The CDR3 totals 15 residues. V trimming: 3 bases; J trimming: 5 bases; junction bases outside the gene matches: 8. Germline CDR1 and CDR2: SGHRS and YFSETQ. The CDR3 DNA reads as TGCGCCAGCAGCTCCGGGACAGGGAAGGGGACTGAAGCTTTCTTT. It encodes CASSSGTGKGTEAFF.

This clonotype was seen at least ten times. This chain links TRBV6-1 with TRBJ2-7; D is perhaps TRBD1 or TRBD2 (5 bases each). V dropped 0 bases and J dropped 2 bases, with 11 bases sitting between them. Germline values: CDR1 MNHNS, CDR2 SASEGT. The CDR3 is 15 residues long. The CDR3 protein is CASSEAGDGPYEQYF. Written as DNA, the CDR3 is TGTGCCAGCAGTGAAGCGGGGGACGGCCCCTACGAGCAGTACTTC.

This clonotype appeared many times. The chain's CDR3 is CSAPRGNSYYGYTF. CDR3 bases: TGCAGTGCTCCCCGAGGGAATTCTTACTATGGCTACACCTTC. The genes are TRBV20-1 and TRBJ1-2, with D unclear. With 5 bases removed from V and 3 bases from J, the gap between germline ends came to 16 bases. The CDR3 runs to 14 residues. Germline CDR1 DFQATT, CDR2 SNEGSKA (reference sequence).

Regarding this clonotype: Being one base from a much bigger clone, this may be a read error. V gene TRBV20-1 combines with J gene TRBJ1-2, with unresolved D. The germline gives CDR1 DFQATT, CDR2 SNEGSKA (reference sequence). The CDR3 contains 16 residues. The CDR3 DNA reads as TGCAGTGCTAGAGATCGAGAACAGCCTTACAGCTATGGCTACGCCTTC. Translated, it gives CSARDREQPYSYGYAF.

The chain uses TRBV7-1 and TRBJ2-2; possibly TRBD2 for D (6 bases). TRBV7-1 is identified as an open reading frame with a role that is uncertain. V was shortened by 5 bases and J by 3 bases, with 16 bases between the two germline ends. The CDR3 contains 16 residues. CDR3 protein: CASSAGGLQDTGELFF. The DNA of the CDR3 is TGTGCCAGCAGCGCTGGGGGACTCCAGGACACCGGGGAGCTGTTTTTT.

In the case of this clonotype: A much larger clone differs from this one at a single base, so this may be a read error. The chain couples TRBV7-9 to TRBJ1-2; D unresolved. Germline CDR1 is SEHNR and CDR2 is FQNEAQ (reference sequence). CDR3 size: 16 residues. CDR3 loop: CAGSQELDGTNYGYTF. The DNA of the CDR3 is TGTGCCGGCAGCCAAGAGTTGGACGGAACCAACTATGGCTACACCTTC.